The entry below gives a single TCR beta chain sequence along with its context. Original methodology: Scientists estimated how many nucleated cells there were by amplifying reference gene primers. TCRdb's copy holds only in-frame clones and misses some; the assay was immunoSEQ multiplex PCR. D and trimming were read from the DNA, whereas the V and J calls and clone size are those reported in that table. The sample carries roughly 130,000 clones, 80% to 85% recorded once. The germline V gene encodes CDR1 SGHDT and CDR2 YYEEEE. Trimming took 5 bases from V and 10 from J; bases not matched to a gene: 8. The CDR3 totals 14 residues. This specimen comes from a study of blood T cell repertoires in COVID-19. Across the study: The United States, Italy and Spain supplied acute and convalescent COVID-19 samples. Sources were T cells, B-cell-depleted T cells, or PBMCs; the material itself was cDNA or gDNA.

This sequence was found in a woman in her thirties who had recovered from COVID-19. The sequencing sample was made of peripheral blood. This chain links TRBV5-6 with TRBJ2-1, with 11 bases aligning to TRBD2. CDR3 nucleotide sequence: TGTGCCAGCAGTTATAGCGGGGGGGCCGGGGAGCAGTTCTTC. This translates into CASSYSGGAGEQFF.